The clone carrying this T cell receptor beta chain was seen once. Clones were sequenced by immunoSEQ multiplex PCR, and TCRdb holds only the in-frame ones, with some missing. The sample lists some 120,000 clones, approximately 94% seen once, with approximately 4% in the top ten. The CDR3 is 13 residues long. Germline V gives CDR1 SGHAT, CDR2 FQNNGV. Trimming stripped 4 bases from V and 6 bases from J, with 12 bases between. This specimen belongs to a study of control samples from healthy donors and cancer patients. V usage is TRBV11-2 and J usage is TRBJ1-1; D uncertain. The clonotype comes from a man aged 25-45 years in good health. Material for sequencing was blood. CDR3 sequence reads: CASSWVRTAEAFF. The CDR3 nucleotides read TGTGCCAGCAGCTGGGTGAGAACTGCTGAAGCTTTCTTT.